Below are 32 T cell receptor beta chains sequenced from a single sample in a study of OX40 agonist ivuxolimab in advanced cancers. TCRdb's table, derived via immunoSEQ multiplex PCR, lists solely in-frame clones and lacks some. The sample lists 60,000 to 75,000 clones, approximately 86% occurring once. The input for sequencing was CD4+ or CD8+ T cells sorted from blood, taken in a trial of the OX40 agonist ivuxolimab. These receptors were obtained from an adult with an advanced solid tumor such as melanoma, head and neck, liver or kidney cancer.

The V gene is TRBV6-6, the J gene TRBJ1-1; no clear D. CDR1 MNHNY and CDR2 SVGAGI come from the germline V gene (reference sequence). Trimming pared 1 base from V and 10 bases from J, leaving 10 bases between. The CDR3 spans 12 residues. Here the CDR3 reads CASSYYSRGAFF. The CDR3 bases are TGTGCCAGCAGTTACTACTCTCGGGGAGCTTTCTTT.

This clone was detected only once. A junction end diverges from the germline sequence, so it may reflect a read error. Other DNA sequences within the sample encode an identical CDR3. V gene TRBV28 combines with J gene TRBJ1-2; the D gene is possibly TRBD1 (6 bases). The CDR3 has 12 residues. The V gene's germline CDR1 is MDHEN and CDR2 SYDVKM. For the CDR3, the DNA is TGTGCTAGCAGTCAACAGGGTTATGGCTACACCTTC. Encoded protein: CASSQQGYGYTF.

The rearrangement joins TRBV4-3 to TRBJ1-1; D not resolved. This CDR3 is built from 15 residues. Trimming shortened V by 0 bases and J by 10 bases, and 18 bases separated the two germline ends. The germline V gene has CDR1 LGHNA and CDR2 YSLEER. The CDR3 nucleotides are TGCGCCAGCAGCCAAGATCCGGGTTTTGCCGTCCCAGCTTTCTTT. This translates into CASSQDPGFAVPAFF.

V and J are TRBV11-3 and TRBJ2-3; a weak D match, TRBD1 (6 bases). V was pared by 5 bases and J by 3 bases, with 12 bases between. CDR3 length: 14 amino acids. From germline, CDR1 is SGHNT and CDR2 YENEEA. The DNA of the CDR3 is TGTGCCAGCAGCCCACAGGGAGCGACAGATACGCAGTATTTT. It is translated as CASSPQGATDTQYF.

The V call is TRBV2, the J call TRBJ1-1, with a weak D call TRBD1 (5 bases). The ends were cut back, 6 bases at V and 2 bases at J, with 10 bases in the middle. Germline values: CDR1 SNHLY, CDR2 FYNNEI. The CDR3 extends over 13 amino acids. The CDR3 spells CASSPGPNTEAFF. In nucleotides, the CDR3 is TGTGCCAGCAGCCCGGGACCAAACACTGAAGCTTTCTTT.

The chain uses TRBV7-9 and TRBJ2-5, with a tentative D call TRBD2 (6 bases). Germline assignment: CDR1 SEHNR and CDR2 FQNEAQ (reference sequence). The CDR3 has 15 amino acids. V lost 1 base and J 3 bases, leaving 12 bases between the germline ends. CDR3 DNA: TGTGCCAGCAGCTTAGATTTCTGGGGGGAAGAGACCCAGTACTTC. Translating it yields CASSLDFWGEETQYF.

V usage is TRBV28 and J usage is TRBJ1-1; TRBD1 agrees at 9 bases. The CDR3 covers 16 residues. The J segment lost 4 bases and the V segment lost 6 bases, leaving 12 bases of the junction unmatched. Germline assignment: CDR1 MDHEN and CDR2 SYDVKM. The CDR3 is CASRSPGQGLSTEAFF. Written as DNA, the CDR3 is TGTGCCAGCAGGTCCCCGGGACAGGGTTTAAGCACTGAAGCTTTCTTT.

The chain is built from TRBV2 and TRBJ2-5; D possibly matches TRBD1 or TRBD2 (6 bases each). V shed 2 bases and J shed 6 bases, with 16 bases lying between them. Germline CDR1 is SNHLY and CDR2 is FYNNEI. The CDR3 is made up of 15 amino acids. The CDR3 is CASSEWRGSGKTQYF. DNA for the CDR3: TGTGCCAGCAGTGAATGGAGGGGGTCGGGGAAGACCCAGTACTTC.

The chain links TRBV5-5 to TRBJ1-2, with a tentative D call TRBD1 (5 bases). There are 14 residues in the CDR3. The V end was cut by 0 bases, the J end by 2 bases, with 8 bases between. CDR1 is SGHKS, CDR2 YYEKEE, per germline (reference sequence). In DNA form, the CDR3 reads TGTGCCAGCAGCTTGGACGCAGGGAACTATGGCTACACCTTC. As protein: CASSLDAGNYGYTF. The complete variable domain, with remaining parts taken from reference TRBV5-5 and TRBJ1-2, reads DAGVTQSPTHLIKTRGQQVTLRCSPISGHKSVSWYQQVLGQGPQFIFQYYEKEERGRGNFPDRFSARQFPNYSSELNVNALLLGDSALYLCASSLDAGNYGYTFGSGTRLTVV.

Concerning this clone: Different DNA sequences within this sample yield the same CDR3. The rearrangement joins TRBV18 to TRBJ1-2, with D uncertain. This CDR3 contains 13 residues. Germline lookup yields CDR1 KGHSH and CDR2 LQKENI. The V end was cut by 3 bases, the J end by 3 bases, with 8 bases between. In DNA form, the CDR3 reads TGTGCCAGCTCACCGGACCGCGACTATGGCTACACCTTC. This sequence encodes CASSPDRDYGYTF.

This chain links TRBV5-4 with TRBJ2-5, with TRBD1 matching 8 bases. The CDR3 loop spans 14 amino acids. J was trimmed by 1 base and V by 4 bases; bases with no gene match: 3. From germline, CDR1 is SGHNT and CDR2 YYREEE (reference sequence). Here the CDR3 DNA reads TGTGCCAGCAGCCGGACAGGGCTCCAAGAGACCCAGTACTTC. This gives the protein CASSRTGLQETQYF. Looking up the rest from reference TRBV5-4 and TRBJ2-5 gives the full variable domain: ETGVTQSPTHLIKTRGQQVTLRCSSQSGHNTVSWYQQALGQGPQFIFQYYREEENGRGNFPPRFSGLQFPNYSSELNVNALELDDSALYLCASSRTGLQETQYFGPGTRLLVL.

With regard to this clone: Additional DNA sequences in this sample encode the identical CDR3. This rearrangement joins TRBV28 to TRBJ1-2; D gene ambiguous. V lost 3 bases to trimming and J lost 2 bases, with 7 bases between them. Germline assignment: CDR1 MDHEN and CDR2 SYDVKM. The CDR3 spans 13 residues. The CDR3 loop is CASSLGQNYGYTF. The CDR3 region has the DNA TGTGCCAGCAGTTTGGGCCAAAACTATGGCTACACCTTC.

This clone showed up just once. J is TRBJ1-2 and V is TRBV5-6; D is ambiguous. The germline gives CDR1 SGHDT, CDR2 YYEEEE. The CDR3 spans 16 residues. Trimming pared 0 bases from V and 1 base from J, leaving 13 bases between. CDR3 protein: CASSLEMVLNNYGYTF. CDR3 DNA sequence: TGTGCCAGCAGCTTGGAGATGGTTTTGAATAACTATGGCTACACCTTC.

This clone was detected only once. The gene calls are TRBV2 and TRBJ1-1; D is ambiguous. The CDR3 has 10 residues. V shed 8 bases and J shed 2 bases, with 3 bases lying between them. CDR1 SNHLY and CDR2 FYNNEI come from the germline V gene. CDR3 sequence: CASLNTEAFF. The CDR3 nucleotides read TGTGCCAGCCTAAACACTGAAGCTTTCTTT.

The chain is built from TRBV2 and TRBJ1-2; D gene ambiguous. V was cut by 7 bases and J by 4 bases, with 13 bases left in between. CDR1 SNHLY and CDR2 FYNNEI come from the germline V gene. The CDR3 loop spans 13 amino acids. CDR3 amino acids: CASNRVTGYGYTF. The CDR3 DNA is TGTGCCAGCAATAGGGTTACCGGCTATGGCTACACCTTC.

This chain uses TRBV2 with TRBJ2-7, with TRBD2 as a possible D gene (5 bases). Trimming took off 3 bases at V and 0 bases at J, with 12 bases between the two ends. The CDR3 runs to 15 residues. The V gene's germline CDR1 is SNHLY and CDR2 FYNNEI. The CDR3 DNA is TGTGCCAGCAGTGAGGCGGGCCTCAACTCCTACGAGCAGTACTTC. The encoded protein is CASSEAGLNSYEQYF.

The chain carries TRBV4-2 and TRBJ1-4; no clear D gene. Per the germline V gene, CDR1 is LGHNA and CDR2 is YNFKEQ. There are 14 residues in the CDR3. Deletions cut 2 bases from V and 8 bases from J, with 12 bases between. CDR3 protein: CASSQPDGFEKLFF. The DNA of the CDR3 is TGTGCCAGCAGCCAACCTGACGGTTTCGAAAAACTGTTTTTT.

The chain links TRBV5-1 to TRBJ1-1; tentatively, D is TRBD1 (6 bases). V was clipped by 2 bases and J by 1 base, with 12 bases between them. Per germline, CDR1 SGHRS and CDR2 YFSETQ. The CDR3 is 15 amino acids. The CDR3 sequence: CASSFRQAGNTEAFF. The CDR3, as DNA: TGCGCCAGCAGCTTTAGACAGGCCGGGAACACTGAAGCTTTCTTT.

DNA of the CDR3: TGTGCCAGCAGCCCACGGGAGGGGGGTTGGGAGACCCAGTACTTC. It encodes CASSPREGGWETQYF. V usage is TRBV9 and J usage is TRBJ2-5, with 8 bases aligning to TRBD2. Trimming at V came to 4 bases and at J to 5 bases, leaving 10 bases not matched to a gene. The length of the CDR3 is 15 residues. Per germline, CDR1 SGDLS and CDR2 YYNGEE.

The chain's CDR3 is CASSWGPRQGSGNTIYF. CDR3 nucleotide sequence: TGTGCCAGCAGCTGGGGGCCAAGACAGGGCTCCGGAAACACCATATATTTT. This chain joins TRBV5-6 and TRBJ1-3; 7 bases align to TRBD1. Losses at the gene ends were 3 bases for V and 4 bases for J; bases not matched to a gene: 13. Germline V gene data show CDR1 as SGHDT and CDR2 as YYEEEE. The CDR3 extends over 17 amino acids.

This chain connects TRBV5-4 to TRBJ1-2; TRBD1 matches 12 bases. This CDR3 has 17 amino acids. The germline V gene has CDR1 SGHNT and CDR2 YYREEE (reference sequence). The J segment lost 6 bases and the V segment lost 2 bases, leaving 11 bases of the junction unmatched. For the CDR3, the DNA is TGTGCCAGCAGCTTAGATACGGGACAGGGGGCAGCAGATGGCTACACCTTC. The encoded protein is CASSLDTGQGAADGYTF.

CDR3 region: CASSQGLTSGTDTQYF. For the CDR3, the DNA is TGTGCCAGCAGCCAGGGGTTAACTAGCGGCACAGATACGCAGTATTTT. The V and J genes are TRBV7-2 and TRBJ2-3; tentatively, D is TRBD2 (7 bases). This CDR3 has 16 residues. The germline V gene encodes CDR1 SGHTA and CDR2 FQGNSA. The germline V and J ends were trimmed by 5 bases and 1 base, with 16 bases remaining between them. Filled out from reference TRBV7-2 and TRBJ2-3, the complete variable domain reads GAGVSQSPSNKVTEKGKDVELRCDPISGHTALYWYRQSLGQGLEFLIYFQGNSAPDKSGLPSDRFSAERTGGSVSTLTIQRTQQEDSAVYLCASSQGLTSGTDTQYFGPGTRLTVL.

Here the CDR3 reads CASRGAPLFGYTF. The DNA for the CDR3 is TGTGCCAGCAGAGGGGCGCCCCTTTTTGGCTACACCTTC. The V and J genes are TRBV6-5 and TRBJ1-2, with D possibly being TRBD1 (5 bases). The germline V gene has CDR1 MNHEY and CDR2 SVGAGI. Trimming removed 6 bases at V and 7 bases at J, with 15 bases between. The CDR3 is 13 residues long.

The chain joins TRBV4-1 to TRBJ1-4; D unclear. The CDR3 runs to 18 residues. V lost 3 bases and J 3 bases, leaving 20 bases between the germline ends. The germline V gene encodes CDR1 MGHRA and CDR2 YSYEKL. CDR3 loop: CASSQQNLGFAANEKLFF. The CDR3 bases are TGCGCCAGCAGCCAGCAAAATCTAGGGTTTGCAGCTAATGAAAAACTGTTTTTT.

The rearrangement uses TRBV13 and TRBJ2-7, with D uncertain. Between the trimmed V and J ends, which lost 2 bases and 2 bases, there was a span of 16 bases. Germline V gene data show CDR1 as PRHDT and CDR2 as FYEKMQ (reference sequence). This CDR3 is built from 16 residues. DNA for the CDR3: TGTGCCAGCAGCTTAACGGTCGGCGTTAGCCCCTACGAGCAGTACTTC. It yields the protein CASSLTVGVSPYEQYF.

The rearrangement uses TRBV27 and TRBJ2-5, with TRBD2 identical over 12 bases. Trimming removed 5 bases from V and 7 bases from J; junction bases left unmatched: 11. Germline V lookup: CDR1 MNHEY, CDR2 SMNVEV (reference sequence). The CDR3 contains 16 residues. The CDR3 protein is CASSNSGLAGTRTQYF. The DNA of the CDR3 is TGTGCCAGCAGTAACTCGGGACTAGCGGGTACAAGGACCCAGTACTTC.

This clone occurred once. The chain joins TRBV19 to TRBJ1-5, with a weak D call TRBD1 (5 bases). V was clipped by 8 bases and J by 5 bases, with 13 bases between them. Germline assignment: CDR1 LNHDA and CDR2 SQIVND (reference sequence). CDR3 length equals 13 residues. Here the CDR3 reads CASGRANYQPQHF. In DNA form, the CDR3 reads TGTGCCAGTGGCAGGGCTAACTATCAGCCCCAGCATTTT.

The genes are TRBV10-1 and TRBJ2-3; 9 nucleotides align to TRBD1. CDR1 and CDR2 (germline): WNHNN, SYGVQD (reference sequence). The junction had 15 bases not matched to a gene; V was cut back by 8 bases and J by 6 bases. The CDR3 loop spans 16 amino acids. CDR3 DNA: TGCGCCAGCCCCCCTCCGGGACAGGGCCTTGGGGATACGCAGTATTTT. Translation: CASPPPGQGLGDTQYF.

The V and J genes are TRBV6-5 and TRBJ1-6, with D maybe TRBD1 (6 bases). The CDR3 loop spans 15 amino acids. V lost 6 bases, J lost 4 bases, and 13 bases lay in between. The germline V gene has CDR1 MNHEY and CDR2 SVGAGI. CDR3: CASRHAGDYNSPLHF. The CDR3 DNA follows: TGTGCCAGCAGGCACGCAGGGGATTATAATTCACCCCTCCACTTT.

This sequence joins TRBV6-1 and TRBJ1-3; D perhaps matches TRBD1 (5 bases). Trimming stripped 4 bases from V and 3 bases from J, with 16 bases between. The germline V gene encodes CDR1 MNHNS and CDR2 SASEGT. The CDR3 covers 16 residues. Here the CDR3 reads CASSAVQGGYGNTIYF. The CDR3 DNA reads TGTGCCAGCAGTGCTGTTCAGGGAGGATATGGAAACACCATATATTTT.

CDR3 in DNA: TGCGCCAGCAGCTTCGCTGGAAACACTGAAGCTTTCTTT. Amino acids: CASSFAGNTEAFF. The chain links TRBV5-1 to TRBJ1-1; D not resolved. CDR3 length: 13 amino acids. Germline CDR1 SGHRS, CDR2 YFSETQ. Trimming shortened V by 2 bases and J by 2 bases, and 7 bases separated the two germline ends.

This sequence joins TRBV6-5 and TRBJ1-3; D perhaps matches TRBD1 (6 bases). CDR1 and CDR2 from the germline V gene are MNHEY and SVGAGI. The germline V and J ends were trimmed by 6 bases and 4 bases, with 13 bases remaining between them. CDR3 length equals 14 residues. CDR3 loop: CASSHDRSGNTIYF. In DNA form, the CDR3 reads TGTGCCAGCAGCCATGACAGGTCCGGAAACACCATATATTTT.